This T cell receptor (beta chain) was recorded in a study of blood T cells in healthy people across ages. Study outcomes and limitations: TCR beta diversity tracked closely with naive T cell percentage. Compared with aged donors, long-lived donors showed fewer expanded clones, suggesting selection.

This clonotype was seen a handful of times. What it binds is unknown. The CDR3 sequence is 13 residues long. Between the trimmed V and J ends, which lost 2 bases and 1 base, there was a span of 8 bases. CDR1 DFQATT and CDR2 SNEGSKA come from the germline V gene (reference sequence). PCR was performed a second time for about 7 to 11 cycles using a sample-barcoded 5' primer and a J-beta primer mix. All cDNA molecules were each tagged by a template-switch adaptor with 12 random nucleotides. TCRdb recomputed calls from the 5' RACE reads with MiXCR, one row per CDR3 protein. The sample has about 1.6 million distinct CDR3 sequences, around 35% seen once; the top ten hold approximately 11%. Donation came from healthy Caucasian individuals in Russia who were aged roughly 6 to 95.

V is TRBV20-1 and J is TRBJ2-5; TRBD2 might be the D (5 bases). This TCR derives from a woman in her 30s in good health. Sequenced input: blood. Here the CDR3 DNA reads TGCAGTGCTAGACCTAGCAGCCAAGAGACCCAGTACTTC. Translating it yields CSARPSSQETQYF.